Listed below are T cell receptor beta chains from one sample, sequenced in a study of blood T cell repertoires in COVID-19. This table comes from immunoSEQ multiplex PCR, and its TCRdb copy is limited to in-frame clones, with some not included. The sample has some 240,000 clones; around 84% are singletons. The material sequenced was PBMCs or T cells enriched from blood (not recorded which). The receptors shown here come from a woman aged 45-60 years who had been exposed to COVID-19. Each CDR3 is given with its conserved first and last residue. A D gene is named only where the DNA matches it firmly. Clone size is stated in some rows and not others, as once, few, many or a class when expanded.

clone_size | j_call | d_call | v_call | cdr3_nt | cdr3_aa
. | TRBJ2-2 | TRBD2 | TRBV18 | TGTGCCAGCTCACCACCTAGCGGGGGGACCACCGGGGAGCTGTTTTTT | CASSPPSGGTTGELFF
once | TRBJ1-2 | . | TRBV5-4 | TGTGCCAGCAGCTGGGCCGGCAGCCCCTATGGCTACACCTTC | CASSWAGSPYGYTF
once | TRBJ2-2 | TRBD1 | TRBV7-2 | TGTGCCAGCAGCGTCCCTACCAGGGGGCCGAACACCGGGGAGCTGTTTTTT | CASSVPTRGPNTGELFF
few | TRBJ1-1 | . | TRBV14 | TGTGCCAGCAGCCAACTACTGAACACTGAAGCTTTCTTT | CASSQLLNTEAFF
. | TRBJ1-3 | . | TRBV9 | TGTGCCAGCAGCGTAGAAGGTTGGGGGCTGACCGGAAACACCATATATTTT | CASSVEGWGLTGNTIYF
. | TRBJ2-2 | . | TRBV6-5 | TGTGCCGTCTGGAGGGGCACCGGGGAGCTGTTTTTT | CAVWRGTGELFF
. | TRBJ1-2 | . | TRBV4-2 | TGTGCCAGCAGCCAAGTGGGGGCGAGTCATGGCTACACCTTC | CASSQVGASHGYTF
. | TRBJ2-2 | . | TRBV5-4 | TGTGCCAGCAGCCCGCCTACTGGCACCGGGGAGCTGTTTTTT | CASSPPTGTGELFF
. | TRBJ1-6 | TRBD1 | TRBV5-6 | TGTGCCAGCAGCTTGAGGACAGGGTATAATTCACCCCTCCACTTT | CASSLRTGYNSPLHF
. | TRBJ1-1 | . | TRBV9 | TGTGCCAGCAGCGTAGGAGGGTGGGAAACTGAAGCTTTCTTT | CASSVGGWETEAFF
. | TRBJ2-2 | TRBD2 | TRBV5-5 | TGTGCCAGCAGCTTGCTTCAGTATAGCGGGGGGGTGAACACCGGGGAGCTGTTTTTT | CASSLLQYSGGVNTGELFF
. | TRBJ2-3 | . | TRBV4-1 | TGCGCCAGCAGCCAAGACGTACGCAGGAACTCGGATACGCAGTATTTT | CASSQDVRRNSDTQYF
. | TRBJ2-4 | TRBD1 | TRBV3-1/TRBV3-2 | TGTGCCAGCAGCCCCGGGACAGGGAATTACATTCAGTACTTC | CASSPGTGNYIQYF
. | TRBJ1-2 | TRBD1 | TRBV7-9 | TGTGCCAGCAGCTTCACAGGGGATGGCTACACCTTC | CASSFTGDGYTF
. | TRBJ1-1 | . | TRBV9 | TGTGCCAGCAGCGTTACGGGTAGGAGGTCTGAAGCTTTCTTT | CASSVTGRRSEAFF
few | TRBJ1-2 | . | TRBV30 | TGTGCCGGCACAGGGAACTATGGCTACACCTTC | CAGTGNYGYTF
few | TRBJ2-5 | . | TRBV6-2/TRBV6-3 | TGTGCCAGCAGTAGGGGGGGGACCGAGACCCAGTACTTC | CASSRGGTETQYF
. | TRBJ2-7 | . | TRBV6-2/TRBV6-3 | TGTGCCAGCAGTTGGAGAGACGAGCAGTACTTC | CASSWRDEQYF
. | TRBJ1-3 | . | TRBV19 | TGTGCCAGTAGTACAGGGGACCTGCTCTCTGGAAACACCATATATTTT | CASSTGDLLSGNTIYF
. | TRBJ1-6 | . | TRBV4-1 | TGCGCCAGCAGCCAAGATCGGGTCAGGGGATCCTATAATTCACCCCTCCACTTT | CASSQDRVRGSYNSPLHF
. | TRBJ1-5 | TRBD1 | TRBV7-6 | TGTGCCAGCAGTTTGGACAGGGGACCACCTATGAGCAATCAGCCCCAGCATTTT | CASSLDRGPPMSNQPQHF
. | TRBJ2-3 | TRBD1 | TRBV7-2 | TGTGCCAGCAGAGAGGACAGGGGTCGCACAGATACGCAGTATTTT | CASREDRGRTDTQYF
. | TRBJ2-7 | . | TRBV6-2/TRBV6-3 | TGTGCCAGCAGTTACTCGCAGGGGGGAGAGCAGTACTTC | CASSYSQGGEQYF
. | TRBJ2-1 | . | TRBV21-1 | TGTGCCAGCAGAAAAGCGGCTTCGGGCTACAATGAGCAGTTCTTC | CASRKAASGYNEQFF
once | TRBJ1-1 | . | TRBV18 | TGTGCCAGCTCGTCCGGAGGGAACACTGAAGCTTTCTTT | CASSSGGNTEAFF
. | TRBJ1-6 | . | TRBV27 | TGTGCCAGCAGTTTCATGTCCCGGGAACGGTTTGCACCCCTCCACTTT | CASSFMSRERFAPLHF
. | TRBJ1-6 | TRBD1 | TRBV6-5 | TGTGCCAGCAGCTCCGGGACAGGTGATTCACCCCTCCACTTT | CASSSGTGDSPLHF
. | TRBJ2-5 | . | TRBV11-3 | TGTGCCAGCAGCTCCAGGGCGCAAGAGACCCAGTACTTC | CASSSRAQETQYF